The rows below give T cell receptor beta chains drawn from one sample of a study of T cell changes during pregnancy in multiple sclerosis. Libraries were prepared by immunoSEQ multiplex PCR; TCRdb keeps only in-frame clonotypes and omits some of them. Here the sample spans 75,000 to 85,000 clones, roughly 93% being singletons. Sequenced material: peripheral blood, taken in the second trimester of pregnancy. Every receptor here comes from a female donor with multiple sclerosis, enrolled in a pregnancy study. Each CDR3 is given without its conserved first and last residue. A D gene is named only where the DNA matches it firmly.

v_call: TRBV9; d_call: NA; j_call: TRBJ2-2; cdr3_aa: ASSDLVTANTGELF
v_call: TRBV15; d_call: TRBD2; j_call: TRBJ2-1; cdr3_aa: ATSRPTGTMRYEQF
v_call: TRBV5-1; d_call: NA; j_call: TRBJ2-2; cdr3_aa: ASSPSWGDGELF
v_call: TRBV6-4; d_call: TRBD1; j_call: TRBJ2-6; cdr3_aa: ASSGTGGSGANVLT
v_call: TRBV5-6; d_call: TRBD1; j_call: TRBJ1-1; cdr3_aa: ASSRTGTPEAF
v_call: TRBV15; d_call: NA; j_call: TRBJ1-4; cdr3_aa: ATSRADMGSEKLF
v_call: TRBV6-5; d_call: TRBD1; j_call: TRBJ1-2; cdr3_aa: ASRSDRGDGYT
v_call: TRBV6-5; d_call: TRBD2; j_call: TRBJ2-7; cdr3_aa: ASGGVLEQY
v_call: TRBV5-5; d_call: NA; j_call: TRBJ2-1; cdr3_aa: ASSYWSSPNEQF
v_call: TRBV7-8; d_call: NA; j_call: TRBJ2-2; cdr3_aa: ASSFGRDLGRTNTGELF
v_call: TRBV14; d_call: TRBD1; j_call: TRBJ1-1; cdr3_aa: ASSQVLQGEVF
v_call: TRBV4-1; d_call: TRBD2; j_call: TRBJ2-1; cdr3_aa: ASSITSGGAFVNEQF
v_call: TRBV6-5; d_call: NA; j_call: TRBJ1-4; cdr3_aa: ASSFVGGREKLF
v_call: TRBV27; d_call: TRBD2; j_call: TRBJ2-7; cdr3_aa: ASSRLAGTYEQY
v_call: TRBV30; d_call: NA; j_call: TRBJ2-7; cdr3_aa: AWSVQVLQY
v_call: TRBV6-4; d_call: TRBD1; j_call: TRBJ1-2; cdr3_aa: ASSHTPDRGYGYT
v_call: TRBV2; d_call: NA; j_call: TRBJ1-5; cdr3_aa: ASSVGGGSNQPQH
v_call: TRBV6-5; d_call: TRBD1; j_call: TRBJ1-4; cdr3_aa: ASRPGQGNEKLF
v_call: TRBV5-1; d_call: NA; j_call: TRBJ1-1; cdr3_aa: ASSFWGQRAGPMNTEAF
v_call: TRBV11-2; d_call: TRBD2; j_call: TRBJ2-1; cdr3_aa: ASSLVPGLAGVEQF
v_call: TRBV18; d_call: NA; j_call: TRBJ1-6; cdr3_aa: ASSSNTGRRSPLH
v_call: TRBV6-5; d_call: NA; j_call: TRBJ2-1; cdr3_aa: ASSYSIGGYNEQF
v_call: TRBV29-1; d_call: NA; j_call: TRBJ1-2; cdr3_aa: SVVKADYGYT
v_call: TRBV10-3; d_call: TRBD2; j_call: TRBJ2-1; cdr3_aa: ATIGTSFHNEQF
v_call: TRBV6-5; d_call: TRBD1; j_call: TRBJ2-7; cdr3_aa: ASRRDGTVYEQY
v_call: TRBV10-3; d_call: NA; j_call: TRBJ1-2; cdr3_aa: AISGGRANYGYT
v_call: TRBV9; d_call: NA; j_call: TRBJ1-4; cdr3_aa: ASSEQQGISEKLF
v_call: TRBV6-1; d_call: NA; j_call: TRBJ1-6; cdr3_aa: ASSEQGPPLH
v_call: TRBV5-6; d_call: NA; j_call: TRBJ2-7; cdr3_aa: ASSLALGDSYEQY
v_call: TRBV5-1; d_call: TRBD2; j_call: TRBJ2-1; cdr3_aa: ASSSNLAGGGYNEQF
v_call: TRBV15; d_call: NA; j_call: TRBJ2-1; cdr3_aa: ATSLPGGVNEQF
v_call: TRBV27; d_call: NA; j_call: TRBJ1-5; cdr3_aa: ASRTTTAGDNQPQH
v_call: TRBV13; d_call: NA; j_call: TRBJ2-6; cdr3_aa: ASSSLPEGARSGANVLT
v_call: TRBV19; d_call: TRBD1; j_call: TRBJ1-4; cdr3_aa: ASIDRGGATNEKLF
v_call: TRBV19; d_call: NA; j_call: TRBJ1-6; cdr3_aa: ASTDSSSYNSPLH
v_call: TRBV6-1; d_call: NA; j_call: TRBJ1-2; cdr3_aa: ASSEHRQAQAGYT
v_call: TRBV30; d_call: NA; j_call: TRBJ1-1; cdr3_aa: AWSVPNRANTEAF
v_call: TRBV5-1; d_call: TRBD1; j_call: TRBJ1-5; cdr3_aa: ASSPGQGEPNQPQH
v_call: TRBV9; d_call: NA; j_call: TRBJ1-2; cdr3_aa: ASSVGGGGYT
v_call: TRBV9; d_call: TRBD1; j_call: TRBJ2-3; cdr3_aa: ASQTGGSTDTQY
v_call: TRBV4-1; d_call: TRBD1; j_call: TRBJ2-1; cdr3_aa: ASSQGDSSYNEQF
v_call: TRBV5-1; d_call: NA; j_call: TRBJ1-2; cdr3_aa: ASSLIGGENGYT
v_call: TRBV19; d_call: TRBD1; j_call: TRBJ2-5; cdr3_aa: ASSIGTGIQETQY
v_call: TRBV6-5; d_call: NA; j_call: TRBJ1-4; cdr3_aa: ASSSTLRGTNEKLF
v_call: TRBV28; d_call: NA; j_call: TRBJ1-3; cdr3_aa: ASSPGGTLGNTIY
v_call: TRBV7-6; d_call: NA; j_call: TRBJ2-7; cdr3_aa: ASSLQGGSYEQY
v_call: TRBV2; d_call: TRBD1; j_call: TRBJ1-1; cdr3_aa: ASSEGGTGVEDTEAF
v_call: TRBV5-6; d_call: NA; j_call: TRBJ1-2; cdr3_aa: ASSLATGVNGYGYT
v_call: TRBV5-6; d_call: NA; j_call: TRBJ1-2; cdr3_aa: ASSSRHNYGYT
v_call: TRBV28; d_call: TRBD1; j_call: TRBJ2-7; cdr3_aa: ASSLDRGGFYEQY
v_call: TRBV6-4; d_call: TRBD2; j_call: TRBJ2-1; cdr3_aa: ASSVTGTSPNEQF
v_call: TRBV7-2; d_call: TRBD1; j_call: TRBJ1-1; cdr3_aa: ASVRGPGNTEAF
v_call: TRBV5-4; d_call: TRBD1; j_call: TRBJ2-3; cdr3_aa: ASSPDRAPSTDTQY